Listed below are T cell receptor beta chains from one sample, sequenced in a study of blood T cell repertoires in COVID-19. Generated by immunoSEQ multiplex PCR, the TCRdb table keeps only in-frame clones and is missing some. The data show more than 65,000 clones, about 80% seen once. Sequences were obtained from peripheral blood. These receptors were obtained from a woman between 65 and 79 years old with acute or convalescent COVID-19. Each CDR3 is given with its conserved first and last residue. D genes are given only for firm matches. Rows give clone size only sometimes, using once, few, many, or a class for an expanded clone.

cdr3_nt cdr3_aa v_call clone_size d_call j_call
TGTGCCAGCAGTTCACAGGGTGGCAATGAAAAACTGTTTTTT CASSSQGGNEKLFF TRBV28 - - TRBJ1-4
TGTGCCAGCAGTGATTGGGACAGGGGAAATGGCTACACCTTC CASSDWDRGNGYTF TRBV6-1 - TRBD1 TRBJ1-2
TGTGCTAGTGGTTCATCAGCGTATAATTCACCCCTCCACTTT CASGSSAYNSPLHF TRBV12-5 - - TRBJ1-6
TGTGCCTGGAGTGTACCTGGGCGGGAGCTCTCCAATGAGCAGTTCTTC CAWSVPGRELSNEQFF TRBV30 - TRBD2 TRBJ2-1
TGTGCCAGCAGTTACGGGACTAGCGGACTTTACAATGAGCAGTTCTTC CASSYGTSGLYNEQFF TRBV6-2/TRBV6-3 - TRBD2 TRBJ2-1
TGTGCCACTATCGACAGGGGTCGAAGCAATGAGCAGTTCTTC CATIDRGRSNEQFF TRBV19 - TRBD1 TRBJ2-1
TGTGCCAGCAGCCCGGGACAAAGTAATTCACCCCTCCACTTT CASSPGQSNSPLHF TRBV28 - - TRBJ1-6
TGTGCCAGCAGCCCTAGGGGGGGAAAGGGTGAAAAACTGTTTTTT CASSPRGGKGEKLFF TRBV11-2 - - TRBJ1-4
TGCGCCAGCAGCCAAGACCCCGGACTAGCGGGAGCCGGTGAGCAGTTCTTC CASSQDPGLAGAGEQFF TRBV4-3 - TRBD2 TRBJ2-1
TGCAGCGTTGATGGCAATGGCTACACCTTC CSVDGNGYTF TRBV29-1 - - TRBJ1-2
TGTGCCAGTAGTATAGAAGGGACAAGGACTAATTCACCCCTCCACTTT CASSIEGTRTNSPLHF TRBV19 - - TRBJ1-6
TGTGCCAGCAGCTTAAGTTCCCAGGGCAATCAGCCCCAGCATTTT CASSLSSQGNQPQHF TRBV7-2 few - TRBJ1-5
TGTGCCAGCAGCTTCGGGCAGGGGGATTACACCTTC CASSFGQGDYTF TRBV7-9 - TRBD1 TRBJ1-2
TGTGCCAGCAGTCTCAGGAGGGGCCTGAGCTCTGGAAACACCATATATTTT CASSLRRGLSSGNTIYF TRBV28 - - TRBJ1-3
TGTGCCAGCAGTCTGTCCTTAGGGGCCCAGTACTTC CASSLSLGAQYF TRBV28 - - TRBJ2-5
TGTGCCAGCAGTGACCGAGACAGGGGAGGAGAGACCCAGTACTTC CASSDRDRGGETQYF TRBV25-1 - TRBD1 TRBJ2-5
TGTGCCAGCAGCGGACGGGGGAGCGGGAGTAATCCGAACACCGGGGAGCTGTTTTTT CASSGRGSGSNPNTGELFF TRBV7-7 - TRBD2 TRBJ2-2